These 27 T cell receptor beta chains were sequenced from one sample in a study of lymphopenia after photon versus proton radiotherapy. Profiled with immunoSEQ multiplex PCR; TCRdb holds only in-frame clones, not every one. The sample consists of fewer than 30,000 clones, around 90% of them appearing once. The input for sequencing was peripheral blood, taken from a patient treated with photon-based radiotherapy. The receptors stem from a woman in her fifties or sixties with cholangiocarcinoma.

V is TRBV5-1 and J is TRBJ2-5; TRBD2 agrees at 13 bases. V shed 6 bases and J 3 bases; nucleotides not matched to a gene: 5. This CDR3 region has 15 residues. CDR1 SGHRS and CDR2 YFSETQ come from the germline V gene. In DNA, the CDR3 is TGCGCCAGCAACATAGGACTAGCGGGAGAAGAGACCCAGTACTTC. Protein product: CASNIGLAGEETQYF.

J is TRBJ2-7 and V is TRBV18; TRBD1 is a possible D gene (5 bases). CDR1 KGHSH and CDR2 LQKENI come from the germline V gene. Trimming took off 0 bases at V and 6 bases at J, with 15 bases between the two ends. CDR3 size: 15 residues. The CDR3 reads CASSPPVLAGFEQYF. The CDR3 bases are TGTGCCAGCTCACCACCGGTCTTGGCAGGGTTCGAGCAGTACTTC.

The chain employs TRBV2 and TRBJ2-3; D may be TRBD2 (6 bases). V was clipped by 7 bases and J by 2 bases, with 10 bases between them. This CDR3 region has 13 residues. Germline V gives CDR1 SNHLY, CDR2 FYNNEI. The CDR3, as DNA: TGTGCCAGCAACGCGGGGTACACAGATACGCAGTATTTT. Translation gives CASNAGYTDTQYF.

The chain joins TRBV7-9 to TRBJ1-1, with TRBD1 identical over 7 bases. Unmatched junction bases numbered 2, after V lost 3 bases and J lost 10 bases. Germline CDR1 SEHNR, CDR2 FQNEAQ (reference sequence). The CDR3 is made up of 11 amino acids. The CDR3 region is CASSFQGGAFF. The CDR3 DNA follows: TGTGCCAGCAGCTTTCAGGGGGGAGCTTTCTTT.

This CDR3 is CASSEGQTNTGELFF. The CDR3 DNA sequence: TGTGCCAGCAGCGAGGGACAGACGAACACCGGGGAGCTGTTTTTT. V gene TRBV7-9 combines with J gene TRBJ2-2; 7 nucleotides agree with TRBD1. After removal of 5 bases from V and 0 bases from J, the junction contained 3 bases not matched to a gene. The CDR3 contains 15 residues. Germline CDR1 is SEHNR and CDR2 is FQNEAQ (reference sequence). The variable domain in full, with the rest retrieved from reference TRBV7-9 and TRBJ2-2, is DTGVSQNPRHKITKRGQNVTFRCDPISEHNRLYWYRQTLGQGPEFLTYFQNEAQLEKSRLLSDRFSAERPKGSFSTLEIQRTEQGDSAMYLCASSEGQTNTGELFFGEGSRLTVL.

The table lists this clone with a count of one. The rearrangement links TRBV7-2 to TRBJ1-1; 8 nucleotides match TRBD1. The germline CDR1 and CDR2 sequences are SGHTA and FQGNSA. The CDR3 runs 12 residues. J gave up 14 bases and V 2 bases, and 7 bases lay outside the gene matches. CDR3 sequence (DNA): TGTGCCAGCAGCTTAAATAGACAGGGGTCGTTCTTT. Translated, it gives CASSLNRQGSFF.

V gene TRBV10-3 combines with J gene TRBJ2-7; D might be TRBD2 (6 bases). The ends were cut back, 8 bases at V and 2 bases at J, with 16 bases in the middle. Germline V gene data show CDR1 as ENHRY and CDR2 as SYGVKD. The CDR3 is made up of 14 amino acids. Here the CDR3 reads CAIGLGEVPYEQYF. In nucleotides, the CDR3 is TGTGCCATCGGGCTGGGGGAGGTCCCCTACGAGCAGTACTTC.

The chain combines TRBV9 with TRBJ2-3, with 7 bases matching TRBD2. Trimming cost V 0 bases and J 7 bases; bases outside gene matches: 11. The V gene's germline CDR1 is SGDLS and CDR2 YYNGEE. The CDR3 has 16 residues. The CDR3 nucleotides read TGTGCCAGCAGCGTAGTGGGCGGGGGACCCTTAAATACGCAGTATTTT. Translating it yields CASSVVGGGPLNTQYF.

The CDR3 reads CASSAFRQAFLSYEQYF. DNA for the CDR3: TGTGCCAGCAGCGCATTTAGACAGGCATTTCTCTCCTACGAGCAGTACTTC. V and J are TRBV14 and TRBJ2-7, with a tentative D call TRBD1 (6 bases). The CDR3 is 17 residues long. Germline loops: CDR1 SGHDN, CDR2 FVKESK. The V gene lost 5 bases and the J gene lost 0 bases, with 20 bases spanning the gap.

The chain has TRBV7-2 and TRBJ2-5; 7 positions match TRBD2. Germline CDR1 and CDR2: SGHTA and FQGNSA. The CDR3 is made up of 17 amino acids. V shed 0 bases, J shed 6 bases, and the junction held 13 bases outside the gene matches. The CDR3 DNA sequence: TGTGCCAGCAGCTTAGCGGAACCTCAGCGGGGAGGAAAGACCCAGTACTTC. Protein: CASSLAEPQRGGKTQYF.

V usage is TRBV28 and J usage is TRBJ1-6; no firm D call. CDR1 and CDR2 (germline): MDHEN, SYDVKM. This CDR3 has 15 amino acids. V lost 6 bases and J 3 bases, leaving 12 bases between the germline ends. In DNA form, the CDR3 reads TGTGCCAGCAGGGGAACTTCCGGCTATAATTCACCCCTCCACTTT. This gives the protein CASRGTSGYNSPLHF.

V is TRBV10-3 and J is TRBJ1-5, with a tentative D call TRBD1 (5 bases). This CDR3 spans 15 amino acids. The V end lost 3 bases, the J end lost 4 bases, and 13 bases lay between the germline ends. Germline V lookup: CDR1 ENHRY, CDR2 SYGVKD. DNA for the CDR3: TGTGCCATCAGTGACAGAACAGGCGAAAATCAGCCCCAGCATTTT. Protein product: CAISDRTGENQPQHF.

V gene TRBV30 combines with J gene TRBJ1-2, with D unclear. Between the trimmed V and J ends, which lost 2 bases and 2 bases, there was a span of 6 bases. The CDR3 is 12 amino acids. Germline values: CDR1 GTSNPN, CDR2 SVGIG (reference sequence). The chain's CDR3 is CAWSRWNYGYTF. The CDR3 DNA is TGTGCCTGGAGTCGGTGGAACTATGGCTACACCTTC.

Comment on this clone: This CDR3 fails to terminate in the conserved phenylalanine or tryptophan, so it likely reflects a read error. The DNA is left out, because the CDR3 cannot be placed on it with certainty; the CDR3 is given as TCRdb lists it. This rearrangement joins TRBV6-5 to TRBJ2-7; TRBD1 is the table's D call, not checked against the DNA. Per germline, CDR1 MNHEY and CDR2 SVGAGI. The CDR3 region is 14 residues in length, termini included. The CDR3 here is CASAPLRGWTPLSS.

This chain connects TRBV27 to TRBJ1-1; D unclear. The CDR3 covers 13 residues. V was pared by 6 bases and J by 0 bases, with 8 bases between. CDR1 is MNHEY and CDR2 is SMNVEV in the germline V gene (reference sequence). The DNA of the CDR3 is TGTGCCAGCAGCGGGGTCCTGAACACTGAAGCTTTCTTT. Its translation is CASSGVLNTEAFF.

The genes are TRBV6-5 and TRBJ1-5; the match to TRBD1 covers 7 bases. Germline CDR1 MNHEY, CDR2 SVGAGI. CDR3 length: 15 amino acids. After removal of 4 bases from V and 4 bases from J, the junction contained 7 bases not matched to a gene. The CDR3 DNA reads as TGTGCCAGCAGTTCCCTACAGGGGTGGAATCAGCCCCAGCATTTT. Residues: CASSSLQGWNQPQHF.

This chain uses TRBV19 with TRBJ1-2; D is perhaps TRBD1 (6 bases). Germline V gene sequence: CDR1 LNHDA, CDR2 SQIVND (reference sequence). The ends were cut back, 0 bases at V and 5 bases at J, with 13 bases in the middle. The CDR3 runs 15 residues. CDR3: CASSIEGRGAYGYTF. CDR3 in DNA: TGTGCCAGTAGTATAGAAGGGAGGGGGGCTTATGGCTACACCTTC.

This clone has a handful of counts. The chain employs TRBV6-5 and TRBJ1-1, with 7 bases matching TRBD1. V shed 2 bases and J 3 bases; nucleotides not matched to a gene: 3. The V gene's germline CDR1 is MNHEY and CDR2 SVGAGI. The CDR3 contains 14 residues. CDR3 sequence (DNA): TGTGCCAGCAGTTACGGACAGGCTTACACTGAAGCTTTCTTT. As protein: CASSYGQAYTEAFF.

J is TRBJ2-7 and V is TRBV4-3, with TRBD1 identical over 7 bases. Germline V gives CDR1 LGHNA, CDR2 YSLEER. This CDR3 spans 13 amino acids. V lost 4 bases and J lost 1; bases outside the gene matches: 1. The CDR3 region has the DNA TGCGCCAGCAGCCCAGGGGGATCCTACGAGCAGTACTTC. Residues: CASSPGGSYEQYF.

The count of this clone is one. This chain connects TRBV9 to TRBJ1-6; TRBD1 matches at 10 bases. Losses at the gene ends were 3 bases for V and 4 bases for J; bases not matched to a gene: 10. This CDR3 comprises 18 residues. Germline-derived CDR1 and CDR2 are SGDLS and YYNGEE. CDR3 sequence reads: CASSDSGTGVYYNSPLHF. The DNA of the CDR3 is TGTGCCAGCAGCGACTCCGGGACAGGGGTCTATTATAATTCACCCCTCCACTTT.

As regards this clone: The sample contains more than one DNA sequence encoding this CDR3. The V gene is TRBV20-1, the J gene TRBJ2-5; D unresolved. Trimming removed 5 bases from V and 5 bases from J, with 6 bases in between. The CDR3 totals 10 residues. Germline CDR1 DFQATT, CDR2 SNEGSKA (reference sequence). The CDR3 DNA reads TGCAGTGCTCTCGGGGAGACCCAGTACTTC. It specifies CSALGETQYF.

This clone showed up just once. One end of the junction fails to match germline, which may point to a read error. This CDR3 is CASSPRAPRGLEGDTQYF. CDR3 nucleotides: TGTGCCAGTTCACCTCGGGCCCCGCGGGGGTTAGAGGGAGATACGCAGTATTTT. The chain joins TRBV18 to TRBJ2-3; TRBD2 agrees at 7 bases. The CDR3 spans 18 residues. In germline, CDR1 is KGHSH, CDR2 LQKENI.

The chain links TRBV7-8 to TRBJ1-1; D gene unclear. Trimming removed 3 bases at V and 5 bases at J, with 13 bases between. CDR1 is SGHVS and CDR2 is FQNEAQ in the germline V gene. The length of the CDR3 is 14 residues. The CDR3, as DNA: TGTGCCAGCAGCTTCCCGGGTGGAGGTACTGAAGCTTTCTTT. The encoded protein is CASSFPGGGTEAFF.

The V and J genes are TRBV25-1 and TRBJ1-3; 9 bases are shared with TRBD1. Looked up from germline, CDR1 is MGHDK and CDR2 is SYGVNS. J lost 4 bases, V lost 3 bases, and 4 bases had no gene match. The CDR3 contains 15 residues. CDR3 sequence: CASSEGQGAGNTIYF. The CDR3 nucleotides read TGTGCCAGCAGTGAGGGACAGGGCGCGGGAAACACCATATATTTT.

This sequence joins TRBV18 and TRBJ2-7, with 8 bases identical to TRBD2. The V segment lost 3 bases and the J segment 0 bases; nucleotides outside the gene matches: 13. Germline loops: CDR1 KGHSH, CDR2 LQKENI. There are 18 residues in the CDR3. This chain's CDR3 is CASSPPGLGGRSSYEQYF. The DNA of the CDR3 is TGTGCCAGCTCACCCCCGGGACTAGGGGGAAGGAGCTCCTACGAGCAGTACTTC.

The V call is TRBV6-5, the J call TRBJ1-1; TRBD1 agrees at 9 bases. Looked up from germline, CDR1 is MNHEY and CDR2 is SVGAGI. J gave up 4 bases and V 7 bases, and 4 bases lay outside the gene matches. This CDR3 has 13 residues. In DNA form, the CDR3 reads TGTGCCAGCACTAAACAGGGGGCCACTGAAGCTTTCTTT. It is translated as CASTKQGATEAFF.

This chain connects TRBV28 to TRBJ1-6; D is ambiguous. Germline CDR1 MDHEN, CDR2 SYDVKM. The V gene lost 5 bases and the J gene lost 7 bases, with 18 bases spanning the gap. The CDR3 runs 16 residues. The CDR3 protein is CASSKVVNSANSPLHF. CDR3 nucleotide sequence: TGTGCCAGCAGTAAGGTTGTAAACAGCGCAAATTCACCCCTCCACTTT.